These 5 T cell receptor beta chains were all obtained from the same sample, sequenced in a study of control samples from healthy donors and cancer patients. Sequencing was performed with immunoSEQ multiplex PCR; in TCRdb, only in-frame clones are kept and a portion is missing. The repertoire includes about 120,000 clones, around nine tenths of them detected once, and 9.5% to 13% sits in the top ten. Sequencing input: blood. The receptors were gathered from a man aged 25 to 45 in good health.

On this clone itself: The sample holds other DNA sequences that translate to the same CDR3. The rearrangement joins TRBV6-5 to TRBJ2-2, with 7 bases that match TRBD1. The CDR3 runs to 14 residues. Trimming cost V 8 bases and J 0 bases; bases outside gene matches: 3. From germline, CDR1 is MNHEY and CDR2 SVGAGI. In nucleotides, the CDR3 is TGTGCCAGCCGGGGACAGACGAACACCGGGGAGCTGTTTTTT. It specifies CASRGQTNTGELFF.

CDR3 sequence: CATSREGQASYGYTF. The CDR3 DNA sequence: TGTGCCACCAGCAGAGAGGGACAGGCCTCCTATGGCTACACCTTC. V and J are TRBV15 and TRBJ1-2, with 8 bases identical to TRBD1. Germline assignment: CDR1 LNHNV and CDR2 YYDKDF (reference sequence). This CDR3 has 15 amino acids. J was trimmed by 4 bases and V by 0 bases; bases with no gene match: 4.

V usage is TRBV3-1 (or the pseudogene TRBV3-2) and J usage is TRBJ2-7, with D possibly matching TRBD1 (6 bases). The germline V gene has CDR1 LGHDT and CDR2 YNNKEL (reference sequence). The germline V and J ends were trimmed by 0 bases and 6 bases, with 12 bases remaining between them. The CDR3 length is 14 residues. As DNA, the CDR3 is TGTGCCAGCAGCCAAGATTCGGCAGGGGTCGAGCAGTACGTC. Encoded protein: CASSQDSAGVEQYV.

The CDR3 nucleotides read TGTGCCAGCAGTACAGGGGGCAATCAGCCCCAGCATTTT. Its translation is CASSTGGNQPQHF. The chain is built from TRBV12-3 or TRBV12-4 and TRBJ1-5, with TRBD1 matching over 7 bases. V lost 5 bases and J lost 2; bases outside the gene matches: 0. The CDR3 contains 13 residues.

On this clone itself: Other DNA sequences in the sample encode the same CDR3. This chain connects TRBV20-1 to TRBJ1-4; no reliable D call. CDR1 and CDR2 from the germline V gene are DFQATT and SNEGSKA (reference sequence). CDR3 length: 11 residues. Between the trimmed V and J ends, which lost 0 bases and 6 bases, there was a span of 2 bases. CDR3 protein: CSARDYEKLFF. For the CDR3, the DNA is TGCAGTGCTAGAGATTATGAAAAACTGTTTTTT.